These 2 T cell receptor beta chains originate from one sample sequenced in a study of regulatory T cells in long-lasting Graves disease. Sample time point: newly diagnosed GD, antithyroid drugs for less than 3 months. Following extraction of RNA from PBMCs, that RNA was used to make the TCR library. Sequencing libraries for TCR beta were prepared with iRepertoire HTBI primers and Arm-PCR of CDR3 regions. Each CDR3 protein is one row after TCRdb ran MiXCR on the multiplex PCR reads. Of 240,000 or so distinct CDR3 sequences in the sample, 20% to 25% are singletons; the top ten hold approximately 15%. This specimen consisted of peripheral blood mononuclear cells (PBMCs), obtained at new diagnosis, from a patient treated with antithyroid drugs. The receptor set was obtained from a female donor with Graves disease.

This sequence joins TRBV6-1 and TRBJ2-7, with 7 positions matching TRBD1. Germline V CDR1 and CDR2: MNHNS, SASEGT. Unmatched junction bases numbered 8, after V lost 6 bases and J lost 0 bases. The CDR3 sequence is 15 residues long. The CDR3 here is CASRDVQGSSYEQYF. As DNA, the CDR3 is TGTGCCAGCAGGGATGTACAGGGGAGCTCCTACGAGCAGTACTTC.

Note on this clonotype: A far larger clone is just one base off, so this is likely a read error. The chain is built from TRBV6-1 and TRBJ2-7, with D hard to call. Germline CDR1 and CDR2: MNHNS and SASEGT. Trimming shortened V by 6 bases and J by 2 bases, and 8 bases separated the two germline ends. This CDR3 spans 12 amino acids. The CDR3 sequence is CASRGQPYEQYF. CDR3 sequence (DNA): TGTGCCAGCAGGGGCCAGCCCTACGAGCAGTACTTC.